This TCR beta chain was profiled in a study of cytomegalovirus exposure and HLA in healthy donors. Notes on the study in general: Most TCR beta V segments were productive about 90% or about 30% of the time in an earlier analysis. TCR beta chain V- and J-gene trimming was linked, in a later analysis, to a missense variant in DCLRE1C.

V lost 4 bases to trimming and J lost 7 bases, with 11 bases between them. Germline CDR1 SQVTM, CDR2 ANQGSEA. This CDR3 region has 12 residues. It was with 60 Vbeta and 13 Jbeta primers that the PCR ran. Profiling relied on immunoSEQ multiplex PCR, and the TCRdb table lists in-frame clones only, not all of them. The profile shows hundreds of thousands of clones, about three quarters of them singletons. On this clone itself: Its target is unknown.

The material sequenced was PBMCs. The sequence derives from a male donor in good health and CMV-seronegative. The rearrangement uses TRBV29-1 and TRBJ2-4; possible D gene TRBD2, 7 bases. CDR3 in DNA: TGCAGCGTTGGGGGGGGCGCGAACATTCAGTACTTC. This encodes CSVGGGANIQYF. Full variable domain (remainder filled in from reference TRBV29-1 and TRBJ2-4): SAVISQKPSRDICQRGTSLTIQCQVDSQVTMMFWYRQQPGQSLTLIATANQGSEATYESGFVIDKFPISRPNLTFSTLTVSNMSPEDSSIYLCSVGGGANIQYFGAGTRLSVL.